The 27 T cell receptor beta chains presented below share a single source sample, sequenced in a study of CD8+ T cells in alopecia areata. The sequencing template was cDNA reverse transcribed from extracted RNA. Produced via immunoSEQ multiplex PCR; TCRdb's table is partial and in-frame only. This sample yields roughly 200,000 clones, of which 50% to 70% are seen a single time; 1.7% belongs to the top ten. Source: CD4+ T cells sorted from blood, taken at week 0. The receptors were sampled from a human donor with alopecia areata.

The gene calls are TRBV5-1 and TRBJ1-1, with D perhaps matching TRBD1 (6 bases). Per the germline V gene, CDR1 is SGHRS and CDR2 is YFSETQ. The CDR3 is 15 residues long. Trimming removed 3 bases from V and 1 base from J, with 13 bases in between. In nucleotides, the CDR3 is TGCGCCAGCAGCTCATCCAGGACAGCGAACACTGAAGCTTTCTTT. It specifies CASSSSRTANTEAFF.

V gene TRBV27 combines with J gene TRBJ2-1; 11 bases fit TRBD2. V dropped 7 bases and J dropped 0; count of bases not matched to a gene: 2. The length of the CDR3 is 15 residues. Germline CDR1 reads MNHEY; CDR2 reads SMNVEV (reference sequence). The CDR3 loop is CASNLAGGSYNEQFF. CDR3 DNA: TGTGCCAGCAACCTAGCGGGGGGCTCCTACAATGAGCAGTTCTTC.

The chain combines TRBV7-2 with TRBJ2-1, with D tentatively TRBD2 (7 bases). The CDR3 is 16 amino acids. Per germline, CDR1 SGHTA and CDR2 FQGNSA. Trimming removed 7 bases at V and 3 bases at J, with 19 bases between. This CDR3 reads CASTPPGGGGYNEQFF. The DNA of the CDR3 is TGTGCCAGCACCCCTCCTGGGGGCGGGGGCTACAATGAGCAGTTCTTC.

The chain joins TRBV27 to TRBJ2-1; D is unclear. Germline V gene data show CDR1 as MNHEY and CDR2 as SMNVEV (reference sequence). The V end was cut by 2 bases, the J end by 7 bases, with 9 bases between. CDR3 length: 13 amino acids. In nucleotides, the CDR3 is TGTGCCAGCAGTTTAAACGGGCAGAATGAGCAGTTCTTC. This encodes CASSLNGQNEQFF.

This CDR3 reads CASSDRMAFF. The CDR3 DNA sequence: TGTGCCAGTAGTGATCGTATGGCTTTCTTT. This chain links TRBV19 with TRBJ1-1; unclear D gene. Germline V gene sequence: CDR1 LNHDA, CDR2 SQIVND (reference sequence). Between the trimmed V and J ends, which lost 5 bases and 11 bases, there was a span of 9 bases. CDR3 length: 10 residues.

This CDR3 reads CASSPIRAIGGGLNEQFF. CDR3 bases: TGTGCCAGCAGCCCGATACGTGCTATTGGGGGAGGTCTCAATGAGCAGTTCTTC. The V and J genes are TRBV5-6 and TRBJ2-1, with D possibly TRBD2 on 6 matching bases. Germline CDR1 reads SGHDT; CDR2 reads YYEEEE. V gave up 4 bases and J gave up 6 bases, with 26 bases separating them. This CDR3 spans 18 amino acids.

The J gene is TRBJ1-6, the V gene TRBV7-2; D may be TRBD1 (6 bases). The CDR3 sequence is 14 residues long. Germline CDR1 reads SGHTA; CDR2 reads FQGNSA. Trimming left V 1 base short and J 10 bases short, with 11 bases between. CDR3 amino acids: CASSLGGARSPLHF. The CDR3, as DNA: TGTGCCAGCAGCTTAGGGGGGGCTAGGTCACCCCTCCACTTT.

V and J are TRBV29-1 and TRBJ1-2, with 7 bases aligning to TRBD1. The germline CDR1 and CDR2 sequences are SQVTM and ANQGSEA. Losses at the gene ends were 6 bases for V and 5 bases for J; bases not matched to a gene: 6. CDR3 length: 12 residues. The CDR3 loop reads CSVNRGGYGYTF. In DNA form, the CDR3 reads TGCAGCGTAAACAGGGGAGGGTATGGCTACACCTTC.

This chain links TRBV5-1 with TRBJ2-5; TRBD2 might be the D (6 bases). The CDR3 extends over 14 amino acids. V dropped 1 base and J dropped 5 bases, with 12 bases sitting between them. Germline assignment: CDR1 SGHRS and CDR2 YFSETQ. The CDR3 bases are TGCGCCAGCAGCTTGATCAGGGAGGAGGAGACCCAGTACTTC. It encodes CASSLIREEETQYF.

V usage is TRBV5-1 and J usage is TRBJ2-7; 8 bases agree with TRBD1. CDR1 is SGHRS and CDR2 is YFSETQ in the germline V gene. CDR3 length: 14 amino acids. The J segment lost 5 bases and the V segment lost 6 bases, leaving 10 bases of the junction unmatched. In nucleotides, the CDR3 is TGCGCCAGCAAGACAGGGGAAGTGGCTCACGAGCAGTACTTC. This gives the protein CASKTGEVAHEQYF.

The chain recombines TRBV10-2 with TRBJ1-6, with no clear D. CDR3 length equals 12 residues. The germline gives CDR1 WSHSY, CDR2 SAAADI. Between the trimmed V and J ends, which lost 2 bases and 7 bases, there was a span of 3 bases. Written as DNA, the CDR3 is TGCGCCAGCAGTGAGAAGAATTCACCCCTCCACTTT. Amino acids: CASSEKNSPLHF.

The chain employs TRBV29-1 and TRBJ1-1; 11 bases map to TRBD1. This CDR3 is built from 13 residues. Germline-derived CDR1 and CDR2 are SQVTM and ANQGSEA. Trimming cost V 7 bases and J 6 bases; bases outside gene matches: 7. The CDR3 nucleotides read TGCAGCGCTAGGACAGGGGGCGGCTCTGAAGCTTTCTTT. Translating it yields CSARTGGGSEAFF.

The genes are TRBV15 and TRBJ2-5; D gene uncertain. CDR3 length: 16 amino acids. In germline, CDR1 is LNHNV, CDR2 YYDKDF (reference sequence). V gave up 0 bases and J gave up 4 bases, with 15 bases separating them. The CDR3 protein is CATSRDADAKRETQYF. In DNA, the CDR3 is TGTGCCACCAGCAGAGACGCGGACGCCAAGAGAGAGACCCAGTACTTC.

The chain employs TRBV2 and TRBJ1-6; D gene unclear. The V end lost 5 bases, the J end lost 7 bases, and 9 bases lay between the germline ends. The CDR3 spans 13 residues. Germline V lookup: CDR1 SNHLY, CDR2 FYNNEI. The CDR3 here is CASSPAGNSPLHF. The DNA of the CDR3 is TGTGCCAGCAGTCCGGCTGGGAATTCACCCCTCCACTTT. The variable domain in full, with the rest retrieved from reference TRBV2 and TRBJ1-6, is EPEVTQTPSHQVTQMGQEVILRCVPISNHLYFYWYRQILGQKVEFLVSFYNNEISEKSEIFDDQFSVERPDGSNFTLKIRSTKLEDSAMYFCASSPAGNSPLHFGNGTRLTVT.

This clone was seen a handful of times. The CDR3 loop reads CSGKAPGQYYGYTF. In DNA form, the CDR3 reads TGCAGCGGAAAGGCGCCTGGACAGTATTATGGCTACACCTTC. The chain joins TRBV29-1 to TRBJ1-2; tentatively, D is TRBD1 (6 bases). There are 14 residues in the CDR3. The germline V and J ends were trimmed by 7 bases and 5 bases, with 20 bases remaining between them. Germline loops: CDR1 SQVTM, CDR2 ANQGSEA.

The V call is TRBV7-9, the J call TRBJ1-5; D is uncertain. V dropped 5 bases and J dropped 3 bases, with 5 bases sitting between them. The CDR3 spans 12 residues. Germline CDR1 reads SEHNR; CDR2 reads FQNEAQ (reference sequence). CDR3 sequence reads: CASSPNNQPQHF. In nucleotides, the CDR3 is TGTGCCAGCAGCCCCAACAATCAGCCCCAGCATTTT.

This clone was counted between two and nine times. The rearrangement joins TRBV19 to TRBJ1-6; D gene uncertain. The CDR3 length is 14 residues. CDR1 and CDR2 (germline): LNHDA, SQIVND (reference sequence). V was clipped by 4 bases and J by 10 bases, with 14 bases between them. CDR3 nucleotide sequence: TGTGCCAGTAGTACGCCCGTTCAAGGGTCACCCCTCCACTTT. It codes for CASSTPVQGSPLHF.

Turning to this clone: At the DNA level, this CDR3 is encoded by other sequences in the same sample as well. The chain carries TRBV25-1 and TRBJ2-7; no clear D. V lost 3 bases to trimming and J lost 7 bases, with 13 bases between them. CDR1 MGHDK and CDR2 SYGVNS come from the germline V gene. CDR3 length equals 13 residues. CDR3 protein: CASSEWGLGEQYF. Written as DNA, the CDR3 is TGTGCCAGCAGTGAGTGGGGTTTGGGGGAGCAGTACTTC.

The V gene is TRBV29-1, the J gene TRBJ2-3; D not certain. Trimming took off 3 bases at V and 3 bases at J, with 7 bases between the two ends. The CDR3 runs 12 residues. Germline CDR1 SQVTM, CDR2 ANQGSEA. CDR3 sequence (DNA): TGCAGCGTTGACCCGGTGACAGATACGCAGTATTTT. Translated: CSVDPVTDTQYF.

V is TRBV5-1 and J is TRBJ2-5; 9 bases align to TRBD1. After removal of 4 bases from V and 4 bases from J, the junction contained 8 bases not matched to a gene. Germline values: CDR1 SGHRS, CDR2 YFSETQ. The CDR3 length is 15 residues. As DNA, the CDR3 is TGCGCCAGCAGCAGGGGACAGGGTGGAGGAGAGACCCAGTACTTC. It is translated as CASSRGQGGGETQYF.

The rearrangement joins TRBV30 to TRBJ1-1; 7 bases fit TRBD1. The length of the CDR3 is 13 residues. Germline lookup yields CDR1 GTSNPN and CDR2 SVGIG (reference sequence). J was trimmed by 1 base and V by 5 bases; bases with no gene match: 4. The CDR3 sequence: CAWVGQPNTEAFF. The CDR3, as DNA: TGTGCCTGGGTGGGACAGCCGAACACTGAAGCTTTCTTT.

This sequence joins TRBV5-1 and TRBJ2-3, with TRBD2 matching 11 bases. The germline gives CDR1 SGHRS, CDR2 YFSETQ. The V and J ends lost 0 bases and 3 bases, in that order; junction bases with no gene match: 0. The CDR3 is 15 amino acids. The CDR3 DNA is TGCGCCAGCAGCTTGGCTAGCGGGGGGACAGATACGCAGTATTTT. It translates to CASSLASGGTDTQYF.

The chain couples TRBV30 to TRBJ1-6; D is possibly TRBD1 (5 bases). The V end was cut by 4 bases, the J end by 3 bases, with 13 bases between. The germline V gene has CDR1 GTSNPN and CDR2 SVGIG (reference sequence). This CDR3 contains 15 residues. CDR3 sequence reads: CAWTGTGIYNSPLHF. DNA for the CDR3: TGTGCCTGGACCGGGACGGGGATCTATAATTCACCCCTCCACTTT.

About this clone itself: In the same sample, other DNA sequences code for this CDR3. The rearrangement uses TRBV2 and TRBJ2-5; unclear D gene. With 3 bases removed from V and 1 base from J, the gap between germline ends came to 0 bases. The CDR3 length is 11 residues. CDR1 and CDR2 from the germline V gene are SNHLY and FYNNEI. As DNA, the CDR3 is TGTGCCAGCAGTGACCAAGAGACCCAGTACTTC. Translated, it gives CASSDQETQYF.

The J gene is TRBJ2-5, the V gene TRBV19; a possible D gene is TRBD2 (7 bases). Germline CDR1 LNHDA, CDR2 SQIVND (reference sequence). V lost 4 bases and J 4 bases, leaving 22 bases between the germline ends. CDR3 length equals 17 residues. The CDR3 region is CASSKEVRGGPGETQYF. The DNA of the CDR3 is TGTGCCAGTAGTAAGGAGGTTAGGGGGGGGCCCGGAGAGACCCAGTACTTC.

In its sample, this clone was seen a few times. The V and J genes are TRBV6-6 and TRBJ1-2, with 7 bases that match TRBD1. The V segment lost 5 bases and the J segment 3 bases; nucleotides outside the gene matches: 3. CDR1 MNHNY and CDR2 SVGAGI come from the germline V gene (reference sequence). The CDR3 has 13 amino acids. This chain's CDR3 is CASSAGQDYGYTF. The CDR3 bases are TGTGCCAGCAGTGCTGGACAGGACTATGGCTACACCTTC.

The chain recombines TRBV30 with TRBJ1-5, with 9 positions matching TRBD1. This CDR3 has 14 amino acids. Germline V lookup: CDR1 GTSNPN, CDR2 SVGIG (reference sequence). J was trimmed by 5 bases and V by 1 base; bases with no gene match: 3. In nucleotides, the CDR3 is TGTGCCTGGAGTGCGGGACAGGGTTATCAGCCCCAGCATTTT. Encoded protein: CAWSAGQGYQPQHF.